These 18 T cell receptor beta chains were sequenced from one sample in a study of tissue T cells after allogeneic stem cell transplantation (dated by TCRdb to between 2021 and 2024). The time point label here, explained by the study, means: recipient (host-origin) PBMCs collected before allo-HCT. Receptor amplification or capture employed the immunoSEQ multiplex PCR assay. In its TCRdb copy, this immuneACCESS table keeps in-frame sequences only and misses some clones. Where compared with another copy, unresolved V genes explain less than half of these, and the others have no known cause. Counted in this sample were around 28,000 clones; 85% of them appeared once. The ten largest clones add up to roughly 3.5% of the sample. The material was blood, obtained before transplantation. The receptors originated from a woman aged 18-49 years who later had graft-versus-host disease after an allogeneic stem cell transplant.

CDR3 amino acids: CASSRDQYEQYF. The CDR3 bases are TGTGCCAGCAGTAGAGACCAGTACGAGCAGTACTTC. The V gene is TRBV2, the J gene TRBJ2-7, with D unclear. The V and J ends lost 5 bases and 4 bases respectively, with 9 bases between them. The germline V gene has CDR1 SNHLY and CDR2 FYNNEI. The CDR3 loop spans 12 amino acids.

The V and J genes are TRBV19 and TRBJ1-1; D unclear. The ends were cut back, 5 bases at V and 1 base at J, with 8 bases in the middle. The germline CDR1 and CDR2 sequences are LNHDA and SQIVND (reference sequence). The CDR3 is 13 residues long. The CDR3 bases are TGTGCCAGTAGTGTCGCTAAGAACACTGAAGCTTTCTTT. Amino acids: CASSVAKNTEAFF.

Only one count was recorded for this clone. The chain has TRBV5-4 and TRBJ2-7, with 13 positions matching TRBD2. The junction had 9 bases not matched to a gene; V was cut back by 4 bases and J by 5 bases. Germline lookup yields CDR1 SGHNT and CDR2 YYREEE (reference sequence). The CDR3 is 16 residues long. The CDR3 protein is CASSTGLAGAPNEQYF. The DNA of the CDR3 is TGTGCCAGCAGCACTGGACTAGCGGGAGCTCCTAACGAGCAGTACTTC.

The V and J genes are TRBV10-3 and TRBJ2-1; 12 nucleotides agree with TRBD2. The CDR3 has 14 amino acids. CDR1 and CDR2 from the germline V gene are ENHRY and SYGVKD. J was trimmed by 7 bases and V by 2 bases; bases with no gene match: 0. The CDR3, as DNA: TGTGCCATCAGTGAGGGGACTAGCGGGAATGAGCAGTTCTTC. Protein: CAISEGTSGNEQFF.

This clone was recorded a few times. V and J are TRBV18 and TRBJ1-5, with 9 bases that match TRBD1. Trimming took 4 bases from V and 4 from J; bases not matched to a gene: 5. CDR3 length: 15 amino acids. Germline-derived CDR1 and CDR2 are KGHSH and LQKENI. CDR3 protein: CASSLGDRANQPQHF. The CDR3 DNA sequence: TGTGCCAGCTCACTGGGGGACAGGGCAAATCAGCCCCAGCATTTT. The variable domain in full, with the rest retrieved from reference TRBV18 and TRBJ1-5, is NAGVMQNPRHLVRRRGQEARLRCSPMKGHSHVYWYRQLPEEGLKFMVYLQKENIIDESGMPKERFSAEFPKEGPSILRIQQVVRGDSAAYFCASSLGDRANQPQHFGDGTRLSIL.

This clone came up once. The rearrangement joins TRBV5-4 to TRBJ1-1; no reliable D call. The length of the CDR3 is 12 residues. The germline V gene encodes CDR1 SGHNT and CDR2 YYREEE (reference sequence). Trimming removed 4 bases from V and 4 bases from J, with 8 bases in between. The CDR3 coding sequence is TGTGCCAGCAGCCCTTCAGGCACTGAAGCTTTCTTT. Amino acids: CASSPSGTEAFF. The full variable domain, rest sourced from reference TRBV5-4 and TRBJ1-1, is ETGVTQSPTHLIKTRGQQVTLRCSSQSGHNTVSWYQQALGQGPQFIFQYYREEENGRGNFPPRFSGLQFPNYSSELNVNALELDDSALYLCASSPSGTEAFFGQGTRLTVV.

J is TRBJ1-2 and V is TRBV18; D gene uncertain. Between the trimmed V and J ends, which lost 3 bases and 4 bases, there was a span of 12 bases. From germline, CDR1 is KGHSH and CDR2 LQKENI. This CDR3 contains 14 residues. In DNA form, the CDR3 reads TGTGCCAGCTCACCTATAGGGTCCCTCTATGGCTACACCTTC. Translation: CASSPIGSLYGYTF. The full variable domain, its missing parts supplied by reference TRBV18 and TRBJ1-2, is NAGVMQNPRHLVRRRGQEARLRCSPMKGHSHVYWYRQLPEEGLKFMVYLQKENIIDESGMPKERFSAEFPKEGPSILRIQQVVRGDSAAYFCASSPIGSLYGYTFGSGTRLTVV.

This rearrangement joins TRBV27 to TRBJ1-4; D is unresolved. CDR1 and CDR2 (germline): MNHEY, SMNVEV (reference sequence). V shed 1 base and J shed 8 bases, with 8 bases lying between them. The CDR3 extends over 13 amino acids. The CDR3 region is CASSLWASEKLFF. CDR3 in DNA: TGTGCCAGCAGTTTATGGGCCTCGGAAAAACTGTTTTTT.

The V call is TRBV5-1, the J call TRBJ1-1; possible D gene TRBD1, 5 bases. The CDR3 length is 14 residues. Per germline, CDR1 SGHRS and CDR2 YFSETQ. V lost 4 bases, J lost 7 bases, and 17 bases lay in between. CDR3 loop: CASSRHWAGREAFF. The CDR3 DNA reads TGCGCCAGCAGCCGCCACTGGGCAGGGCGTGAAGCTTTCTTT.

This clone came up a few times. The V and J genes are TRBV5-1 and TRBJ2-6, with D possibly TRBD2 on 5 matching bases. The CDR3 extends over 16 amino acids. CDR1 and CDR2 (germline): SGHRS, YFSETQ. The germline V and J ends were trimmed by 0 bases and 2 bases, with 9 bases remaining between them. CDR3 amino acids: CASSLAGVPGANVLTF. The CDR3 DNA sequence: TGCGCCAGCAGCTTGGCCGGGGTTCCTGGGGCCAACGTCCTGACTTTC.

The rearrangement joins TRBV21-1 to TRBJ2-7; the table gives TRBD2 as D, unverified against the DNA. TRBV21-1 is recorded as a pseudogene. The CDR3 runs 20 residues. This CDR3 reads CASSNSTITGGTTLSYEQYF. The CDR3 region has the DNA TGTGCCAGCAGCAATTCGACAATTACGGGAGGGACTACACTCTCCTACGAGCAGTACTTC.

V and J are TRBV3-1 (or the pseudogene TRBV3-2) and TRBJ1-1, with D unclear. Per the germline V gene, CDR1 is LGHDT and CDR2 is YNNKEL (reference sequence). This CDR3 region has 13 residues. With 0 bases removed from V and 10 bases from J, the gap between germline ends came to 12 bases. The chain's CDR3 is CASSQESRVAAFF. CDR3 coding DNA: TGTGCCAGCAGCCAAGAGTCCCGGGTGGCAGCTTTCTTT.

This chain uses TRBV28 with TRBJ2-7, with D perhaps matching TRBD1 (5 bases). Trimming shortened V by 6 bases and J by 4 bases, and 19 bases separated the two germline ends. The CDR3 contains 15 residues. Germline-derived CDR1 and CDR2 are MDHEN and SYDVKM. CDR3 sequence (DNA): TGTGCCAGCAGCCTTGATGGGGCTCTTATTTACGAGCAGTACTTC. Protein sequence: CASSLDGALIYEQYF. The full variable domain, with the rest looked up from reference TRBV28 and TRBJ2-7, is DVKVTQSSRYLVKRTGEKVFLECVQDMDHENMFWYRQDPGLGLRLIYFSYDVKMKEKGDIPEGYSVSREKKERFSLILESASTNQTSMYLCASSLDGALIYEQYFGPGTRLTVT.

The V call is TRBV25-1, the J call TRBJ2-7; 9 nucleotides align to TRBD1. Germline trimming cut 3 bases from V and 5 bases from J; bases unmatched to any gene: 8. There are 15 residues in the CDR3. Germline lookup yields CDR1 MGHDK and CDR2 SYGVNS. CDR3 DNA sequence: TGTGCCAGCAGTGATTCGGGACAGGGAAGGCACGAGCAGTACTTC. Translated, it gives CASSDSGQGRHEQYF.

This clone turned up a few times. The CDR3 loop reads CASSPRTGDTQYF. The CDR3 DNA follows: TGCGCCAGCAGCCCGAGGACAGGGGATACGCAGTATTTT. The chain joins TRBV5-1 to TRBJ2-3; 8 nucleotides agree with TRBD1. The CDR3 runs 13 residues. Germline trimming cut 4 bases from V and 6 bases from J; bases unmatched to any gene: 4. CDR1 is SGHRS and CDR2 is YFSETQ in the germline V gene.

Judged by abundance, this clone is medium-sized. The chain has TRBV5-5 and TRBJ1-2; D not resolved. V lost 4 bases to trimming and J lost 4 bases, with 17 bases between them. Germline loops: CDR1 SGHKS, CDR2 YYEKEE (reference sequence). There are 15 residues in the CDR3. DNA of the CDR3: TGTGCCAGCAGCCCGGAGGTCCAATTAATCTATGGCTACACCTTC. The encoded protein is CASSPEVQLIYGYTF.

V gene TRBV11-2 combines with J gene TRBJ2-5, with D possibly matching TRBD2 (5 bases). Trimming removed 3 bases from V and 5 bases from J, with 7 bases in between. The CDR3 sequence is 12 residues long. CDR1 and CDR2 (germline): SGHAT, FQNNGV. This chain's CDR3 is CASSLEVETQYF. The CDR3 region has the DNA TGTGCCAGCAGCTTGGAGGTTGAGACCCAGTACTTC. The full variable domain, rest sourced from reference TRBV11-2 and TRBJ2-5, is EAGVAQSPRYKIIEKRQSVAFWCNPISGHATLYWYQQILGQGPKLLIQFQNNGVVDDSQLPKDRFSAERLKGVDSTLKIQPAKLEDSAVYLCASSLEVETQYFGPGTRLLVL.

V is TRBV6-1 and J is TRBJ2-7; D unresolved. Trimming removed 1 base at V and 1 base at J, with 8 bases between. Germline CDR1 MNHNS, CDR2 SASEGT. The length of the CDR3 is 14 residues. CDR3 sequence reads: CASSEGWGSYEQYF. For the CDR3, the DNA is TGTGCCAGCAGTGAAGGGTGGGGATCCTACGAGCAGTACTTC.